The source of this T cell receptor (beta chain) is a study of molecular identifiers for immune sequencing clone quantification. Study in general: Replicates partitioned RNA from approximately 20,000 or 98,000 naive CD8 cells into five parts, sequencing four.

Library preparation followed earlier protocols using designated TCR primers. TCRdb reanalysed the PCR reads using MiXCR and keeps one entry per CDR3 protein. Seen here are roughly 97,000 distinct CDR3 sequences, about 24% observed once, and the top ten hold 0.94%. Many counts were recorded for this clonotype. The antigen is not known. Trimming took off 5 bases at V and 4 bases at J, with 11 bases between the two ends. Germline lookup yields CDR1 KGHDR and CDR2 SFDVKD. The CDR3 loop spans 14 amino acids. General study results and limits: Spiked Jurkat TCR RNA from one cell was reportedly detectable among 950,000 to 1,000,000 naive cells. In naive cells, under 1% of molecules belonged to clones above 20 RNA copies, against over 99% in effector cells.

This sequence was found in a human donor in good health. Some libraries in this study had Jurkat cell RNA spiked in. The sample consisted of naive CD8+ T cells from blood, with Jurkat cell RNA spiked in. Indicated subset: FACS-sorted CD8+CD4-CCR7+CD45RA+ naive T cells. The chain carries TRBV24-1 and TRBJ2-1; D may match TRBD1 or TRBD2 (6 bases each). The CDR3 protein is CATSAGASYNEQFF. The CDR3 DNA reads as TGTGCCACCAGTGCGGGGGCGTCATACAATGAGCAGTTCTTC.